Shown below are 4 T cell receptor beta chains from a single sample sequenced in a study of OX40 agonist ivuxolimab in advanced cancers. Profiling relied on immunoSEQ multiplex PCR, and the TCRdb table lists in-frame clones only, not all of them. The sample records tens of thousands of clones, approximately 86% being singletons. The sample consisted of CD4+ or CD8+ T cells sorted from blood, taken in a trial of the OX40 agonist ivuxolimab. The receptors here all came from an adult with an advanced solid tumor such as melanoma, head and neck, liver or kidney cancer.

The genes are TRBV19 and TRBJ2-1; a weak D match, TRBD2 (6 bases). Germline V gene data show CDR1 as LNHDA and CDR2 as SQIVND (reference sequence). The CDR3 covers 15 residues. Between the trimmed V and J ends, which lost 1 base and 8 bases, there was a span of 15 bases. The CDR3 region is CASSIGAGSLYEQFF. DNA for the CDR3: TGTGCCAGTAGTATAGGGGCCGGGAGTCTCTATGAGCAGTTCTTC.

The CDR3 nucleotides are TGTGCCAGTAAGGGTCCTGAGCACACCGGGGAGCTGTTTTTT. Translating gives CASKGPEHTGELFF. The genes are TRBV19 and TRBJ2-2, with D unresolved. The CDR3 is 14 residues long. Germline CDR1 and CDR2: LNHDA and SQIVND (reference sequence). Trimming stripped 7 bases from V and 3 bases from J, with 12 bases between.

This clone was found once. This chain links TRBV6-6 with TRBJ2-2; TRBD2 matches 8 bases. This CDR3 spans 13 amino acids. Germline loops: CDR1 MNHNY, CDR2 SVGAGI (reference sequence). V was clipped by 10 bases and J by 4 bases; unmatched bases: 5. This CDR3 is CATRGGFTGELFF. The CDR3 bases are TGTGCCACACGGGGGGGCTTCACCGGGGAGCTGTTTTTT.

The V and J genes are TRBV7-8 and TRBJ1-6, with 10 bases aligning to TRBD1. After removal of 5 bases from V and 6 bases from J, the junction contained 4 bases not matched to a gene. The CDR3 consists of 15 residues. CDR1 is SGHVS and CDR2 is FQNEAQ in the germline V gene. The CDR3 is CASSPGQGSNSPLHF. The CDR3, as DNA: TGTGCCAGCAGCCCGGGACAGGGGAGTAATTCACCCCTCCACTTT. The full variable domain, in which reference TRBV7-8 and TRBJ1-6 provide the parts outside the CDR3, is GAGVSQSPRYKVAKRGQDVALRCDPISGHVSLFWYQQALGQGPEFLTYFQNEAQLDKSGLPSDRFFAERPEGSVSTLKIQRTQQEDSAVYLCASSPGQGSNSPLHFGNGTRLTVT.